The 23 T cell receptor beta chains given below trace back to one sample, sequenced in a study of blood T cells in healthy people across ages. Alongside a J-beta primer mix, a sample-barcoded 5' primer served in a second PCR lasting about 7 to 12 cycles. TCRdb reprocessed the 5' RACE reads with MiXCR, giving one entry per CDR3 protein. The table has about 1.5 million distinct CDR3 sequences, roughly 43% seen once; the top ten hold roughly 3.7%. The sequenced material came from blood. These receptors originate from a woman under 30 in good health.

The CDR3 sequence: CATSEALGNEQYF. CDR3 DNA sequence: TGTGCCACCAGTGAGGCTCTAGGCAATGAGCAGTACTTC. The chain joins TRBV24-1 to TRBJ2-7; D not certain. The ends were cut back, 4 bases at V and 7 bases at J, with 13 bases in the middle. CDR1 and CDR2 from the germline V gene are KGHDR and SFDVKD. This CDR3 has 13 amino acids.

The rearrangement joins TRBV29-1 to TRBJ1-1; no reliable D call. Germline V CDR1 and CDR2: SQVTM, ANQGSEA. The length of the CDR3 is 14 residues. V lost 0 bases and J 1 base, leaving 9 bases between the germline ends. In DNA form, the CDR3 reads TGCAGCGTTGAAGAGGTTGCAGGGAACACTGAAGCTTTCTTT. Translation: CSVEEVAGNTEAFF. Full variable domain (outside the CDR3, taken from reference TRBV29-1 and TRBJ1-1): SAVISQKPSRDICQRGTSLTIQCQVDSQVTMMFWYRQQPGQSLTLIATANQGSEATYESGFVIDKFPISRPNLTFSTLTVSNMSPEDSSIYLCSVEEVAGNTEAFFGQGTRLTVV.

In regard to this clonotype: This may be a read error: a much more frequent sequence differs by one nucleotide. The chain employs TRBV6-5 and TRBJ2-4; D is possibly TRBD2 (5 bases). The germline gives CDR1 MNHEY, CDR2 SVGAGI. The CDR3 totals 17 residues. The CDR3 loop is CASSYSIPALAENIQYF. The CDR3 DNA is TGTGCCAGCAGTTACTCGATCCCAGCTCTAGCCGAAAACATTCAGTACTTC.

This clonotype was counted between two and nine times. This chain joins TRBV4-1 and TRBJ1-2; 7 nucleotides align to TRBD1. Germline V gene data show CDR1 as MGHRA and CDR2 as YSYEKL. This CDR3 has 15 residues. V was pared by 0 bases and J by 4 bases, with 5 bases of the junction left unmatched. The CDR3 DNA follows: TGCGCCAGCAGCCAAGAGACAGGGAATCCCTATGGCTACACCTTC. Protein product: CASSQETGNPYGYTF.

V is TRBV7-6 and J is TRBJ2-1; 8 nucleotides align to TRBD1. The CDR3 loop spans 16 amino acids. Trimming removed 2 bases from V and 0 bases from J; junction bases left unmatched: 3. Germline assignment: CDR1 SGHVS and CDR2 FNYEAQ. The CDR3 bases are TGTGCCAGCAGCTTAAGGACAGGGCACTCCTACAATGAGCAGTTCTTC. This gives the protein CASSLRTGHSYNEQFF.

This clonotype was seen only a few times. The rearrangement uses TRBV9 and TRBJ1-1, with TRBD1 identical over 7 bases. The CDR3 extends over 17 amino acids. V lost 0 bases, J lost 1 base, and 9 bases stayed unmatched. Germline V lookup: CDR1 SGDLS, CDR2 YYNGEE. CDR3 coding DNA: TGTGCCAGCAGCGTAGGTACAGGGGCGATATGGAACACTGAAGCTTTCTTT. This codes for CASSVGTGAIWNTEAFF.

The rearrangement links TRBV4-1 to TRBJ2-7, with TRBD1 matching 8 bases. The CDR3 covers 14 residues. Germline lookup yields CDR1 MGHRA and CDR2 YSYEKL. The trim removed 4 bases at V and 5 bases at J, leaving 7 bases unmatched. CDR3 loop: CASSPVTGADEQYF. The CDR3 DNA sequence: TGCGCCAGCAGCCCGGTGACAGGGGCCGACGAGCAGTACTTC.

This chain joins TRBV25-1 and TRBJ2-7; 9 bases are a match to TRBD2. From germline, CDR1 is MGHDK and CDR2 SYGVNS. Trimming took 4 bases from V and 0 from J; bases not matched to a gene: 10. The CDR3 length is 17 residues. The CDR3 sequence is CASSGGWTSESSYEQYF. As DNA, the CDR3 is TGTGCCAGCAGTGGGGGGTGGACTAGCGAGAGCTCCTACGAGCAGTACTTC.

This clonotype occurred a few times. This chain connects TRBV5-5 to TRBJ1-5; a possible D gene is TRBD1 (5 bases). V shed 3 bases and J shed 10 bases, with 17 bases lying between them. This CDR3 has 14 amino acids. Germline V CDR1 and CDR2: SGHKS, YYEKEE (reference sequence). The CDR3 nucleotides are TGTGCCAGCAGCTCTAGGACAAGCCTGGAACCCCAGCATTTT. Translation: CASSSRTSLEPQHF. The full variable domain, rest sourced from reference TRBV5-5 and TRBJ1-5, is DAGVTQSPTHLIKTRGQQVTLRCSPISGHKSVSWYQQVLGQGPQFIFQYYEKEERGRGNFPDRFSARQFPNYSSELNVNALLLGDSALYLCASSSRTSLEPQHFGDGTRLSIL.

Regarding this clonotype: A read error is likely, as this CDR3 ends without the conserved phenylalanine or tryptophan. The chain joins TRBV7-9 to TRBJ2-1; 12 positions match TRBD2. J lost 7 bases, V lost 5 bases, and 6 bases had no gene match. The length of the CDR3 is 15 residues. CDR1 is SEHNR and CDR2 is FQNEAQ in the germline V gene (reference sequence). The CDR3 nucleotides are TGTGCCAGCAGCAAACTGACTAGCGGGAGAAATGAGCAGTTCGTC. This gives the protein CASSKLTSGRNEQFV.

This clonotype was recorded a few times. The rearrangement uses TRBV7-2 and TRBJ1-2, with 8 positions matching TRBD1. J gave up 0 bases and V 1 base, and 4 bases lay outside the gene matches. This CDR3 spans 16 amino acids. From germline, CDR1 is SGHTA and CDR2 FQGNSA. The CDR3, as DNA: TGTGCCAGCAGCTTAGGGGGACAGGCAGCTAACTATGGCTACACCTTC. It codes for CASSLGGQAANYGYTF. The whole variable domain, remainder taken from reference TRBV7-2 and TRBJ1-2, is GAGVSQSPSNKVTEKGKDVELRCDPISGHTALYWYRQSLGQGLEFLIYFQGNSAPDKSGLPSDRFSAERTGGSVSTLTIQRTQQEDSAVYLCASSLGGQAANYGYTFGSGTRLTVV.

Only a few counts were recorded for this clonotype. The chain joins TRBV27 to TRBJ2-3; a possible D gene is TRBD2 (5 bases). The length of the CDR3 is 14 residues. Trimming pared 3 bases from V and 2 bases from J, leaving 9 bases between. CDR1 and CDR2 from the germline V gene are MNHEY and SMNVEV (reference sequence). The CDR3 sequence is CASSLERPTDTQYF. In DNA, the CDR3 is TGTGCCAGCAGTTTGGAGCGGCCCACAGATACGCAGTATTTT.

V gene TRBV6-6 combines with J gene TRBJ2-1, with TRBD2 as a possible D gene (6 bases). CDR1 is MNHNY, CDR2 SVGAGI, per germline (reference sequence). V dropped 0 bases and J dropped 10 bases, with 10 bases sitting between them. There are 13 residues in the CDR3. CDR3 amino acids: CASSYSGGKEQFF. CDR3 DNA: TGTGCCAGCAGTTACTCGGGCGGGAAGGAGCAGTTCTTC.

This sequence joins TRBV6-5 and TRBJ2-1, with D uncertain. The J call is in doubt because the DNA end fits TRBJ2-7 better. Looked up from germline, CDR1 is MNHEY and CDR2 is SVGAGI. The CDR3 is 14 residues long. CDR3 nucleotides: TGTGCCAGCAGCCGAGGAGTAATTAGCAATGAGCAGTACTTC. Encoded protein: CASSRGVISNEQYF.

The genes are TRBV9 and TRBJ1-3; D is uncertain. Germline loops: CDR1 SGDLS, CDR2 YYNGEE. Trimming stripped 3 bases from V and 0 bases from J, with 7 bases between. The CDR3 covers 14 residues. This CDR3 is CASSGRSSGNTIYF. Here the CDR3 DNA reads TGTGCCAGCAGCGGACGGTCCTCTGGAAACACCATATATTTT.

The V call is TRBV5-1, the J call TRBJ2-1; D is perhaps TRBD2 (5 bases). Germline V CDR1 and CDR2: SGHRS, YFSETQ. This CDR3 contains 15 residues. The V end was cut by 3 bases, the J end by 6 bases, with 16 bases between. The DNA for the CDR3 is TGCGCCAGCAGCTCGAATGTAGGGAGACTCAATGAGCAGTTCTTC. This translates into CASSSNVGRLNEQFF.

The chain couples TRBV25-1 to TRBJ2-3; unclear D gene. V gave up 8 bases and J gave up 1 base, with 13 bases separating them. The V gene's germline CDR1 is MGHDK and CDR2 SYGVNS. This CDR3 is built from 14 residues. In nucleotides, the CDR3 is TGTGCCAGCGCCAGAATTGCTGGCACAGATACGCAGTATTTT. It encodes CASARIAGTDTQYF. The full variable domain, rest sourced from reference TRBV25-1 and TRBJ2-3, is EADIYQTPRYLVIGTGKKITLECSQTMGHDKMYWYQQDPGMELHLIHYSYGVNSTEKGDLSSESTVSRIRTEHFPLTLESARPSHTSQYLCASARIAGTDTQYFGPGTRLTVL.

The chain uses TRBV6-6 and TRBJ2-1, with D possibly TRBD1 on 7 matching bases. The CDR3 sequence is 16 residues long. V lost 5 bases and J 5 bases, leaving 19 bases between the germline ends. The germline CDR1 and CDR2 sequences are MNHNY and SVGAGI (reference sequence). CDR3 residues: CASSAPGGGRDNEQFF. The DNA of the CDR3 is TGTGCCAGCAGTGCTCCAGGGGGAGGAAGGGACAATGAGCAGTTCTTC.

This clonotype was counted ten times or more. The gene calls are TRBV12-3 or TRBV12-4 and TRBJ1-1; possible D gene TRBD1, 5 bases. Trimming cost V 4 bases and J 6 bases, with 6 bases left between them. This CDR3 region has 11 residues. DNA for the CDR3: TGTGCCAGCAGTTCCAGGGCTGAAGCTTTCTTT. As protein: CASSSRAEAFF.

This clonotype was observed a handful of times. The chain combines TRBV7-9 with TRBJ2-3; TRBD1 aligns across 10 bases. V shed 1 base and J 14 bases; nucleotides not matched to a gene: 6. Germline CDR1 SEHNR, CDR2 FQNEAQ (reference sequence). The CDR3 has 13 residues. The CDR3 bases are TGTGCCAGCAGCTTAGAAGGGACAGGGGATCGGTATTTT. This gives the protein CASSLEGTGDRYF.

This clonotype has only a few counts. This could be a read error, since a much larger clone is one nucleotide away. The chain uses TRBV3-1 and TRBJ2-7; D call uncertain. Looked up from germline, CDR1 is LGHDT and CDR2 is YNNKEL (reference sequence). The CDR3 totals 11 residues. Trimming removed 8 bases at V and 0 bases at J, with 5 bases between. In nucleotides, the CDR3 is TGTGCCAGCGCCGACTCCTACGAGCAGTACTTC. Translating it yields CASADSYEQYF.

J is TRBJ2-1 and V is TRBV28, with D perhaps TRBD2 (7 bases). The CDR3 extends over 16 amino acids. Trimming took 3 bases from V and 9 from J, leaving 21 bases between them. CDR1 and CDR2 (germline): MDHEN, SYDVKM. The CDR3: CASSLGAGAYGGEQFF. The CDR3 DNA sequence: TGTGCCAGCAGTTTGGGGGCGGGAGCTTATGGTGGTGAGCAGTTCTTC.

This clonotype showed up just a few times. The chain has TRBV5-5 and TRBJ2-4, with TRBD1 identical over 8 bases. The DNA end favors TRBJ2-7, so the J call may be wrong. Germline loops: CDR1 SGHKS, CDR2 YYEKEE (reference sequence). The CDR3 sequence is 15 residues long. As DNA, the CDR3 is TGTGCCAGCAGCTTGGCAGGGGGCGTTTCCTACGAGCAGTACTTC. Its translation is CASSLAGGVSYEQYF.